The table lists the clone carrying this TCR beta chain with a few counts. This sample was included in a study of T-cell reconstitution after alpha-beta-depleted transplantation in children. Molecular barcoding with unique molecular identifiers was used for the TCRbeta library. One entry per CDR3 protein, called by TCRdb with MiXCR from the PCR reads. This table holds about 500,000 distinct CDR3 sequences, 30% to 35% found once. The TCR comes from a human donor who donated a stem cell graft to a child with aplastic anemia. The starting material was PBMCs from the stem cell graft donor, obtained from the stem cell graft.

CDR3 sequence (DNA): TGCGCCAGCAGCCAAGGTGGCAGGGAATCCCCTCAAACCTACGAGCAGTACTTC. Translated, it gives CASSQGGRESPQTYEQYF. This chain links TRBV4-1 with TRBJ2-7, with D possibly being TRBD1 (5 bases). CDR1 and CDR2 (germline): MGHRA, YSYEKL. Trimming cost V 1 base and J 2 bases, with 21 bases left between them. The CDR3 is 18 residues long.